The 30 T cell receptor beta chains in this list originate from one sample, sequenced in a study of shared clonotypes between healthy human individuals. TCRdb's copy holds only in-frame clones and misses some; the assay was immunoSEQ multiplex PCR. The sample has millions of clones; approximately 94% are singletons. Terminally differentiated effector memory CD45RA+ cells were left out of the naive CD8 fraction, which was CD45RO-negative and positively selected for CCR7. The sample taken for sequencing was naive CD8+ T cells from PBMCs. The receptors stem from a young man in good health. Some clones in this sample may be carry-over from other donors' samples.

In the case of this clone: Other DNA sequences of this sample code for an identical CDR3. The rearrangement uses TRBV9 and TRBJ2-1; no clear D gene. Germline V gives CDR1 SGDLS, CDR2 YYNGEE. The CDR3 has 13 amino acids. Trimming stripped 0 bases from V and 5 bases from J, with 6 bases between. The chain's CDR3 is CASSVGPNNEQFF. As DNA, the CDR3 is TGTGCCAGCAGCGTAGGACCCAACAATGAGCAGTTCTTC. Supplemented by reference TRBV9 and TRBJ2-1, the full variable domain reads DSGVTQTPKHLITATGQRVTLRCSPRSGDLSVYWYQQSLDQGLQFLIQYYNGEERAKGNILERFSAQQFPDLHSELNLSSLELGDSALYFCASSVGPNNEQFFGPGTRLTVL.

The rearrangement joins TRBV28 to TRBJ2-7; 8 bases fit TRBD1. Germline CDR1 MDHEN, CDR2 SYDVKM. After removal of 6 bases from V and 1 base from J, the junction contained 11 bases not matched to a gene. The CDR3 consists of 16 residues. The DNA of the CDR3 is TGTGCCAGCAGCTCGGACAGGGAACGATTTTCCTACGAGCAGTACTTC. Translation: CASSSDRERFSYEQYF.

J is TRBJ2-3 and V is TRBV11-2; tentative D call: TRBD2 (5 bases). V was clipped by 5 bases and J by 6 bases, with 18 bases between them. Germline V gene data show CDR1 as SGHAT and CDR2 as FQNNGV. The CDR3 length is 15 residues. CDR3: CASSPWTGSRDTQYF. The CDR3 DNA reads TGTGCCAGCAGCCCGTGGACGGGGTCGAGGGATACGCAGTATTTT.

V is TRBV5-1 and J is TRBJ2-2; the match to TRBD1 covers 10 bases. The CDR3 totals 19 residues. Germline trimming cut 3 bases from V and 1 base from J; bases unmatched to any gene: 12. CDR1 is SGHRS, CDR2 YFSETQ, per germline. CDR3 coding DNA: TGCGCCAGCAGCTGGGATGTGGGGACAGGGGTCCAGAACACCGGGGAGCTGTTTTTT. This codes for CASSWDVGTGVQNTGELFF.

This chain connects TRBV5-4 to TRBJ2-7; no clear D gene. This CDR3 contains 13 residues. Per the germline V gene, CDR1 is SGHNT and CDR2 is YYREEE (reference sequence). Trimming left V 4 bases short and J 2 bases short, with 10 bases between. In DNA, the CDR3 is TGTGCCAGCAGCCCCGGCACCCCCTACGAGCAGTACTTC. Translation gives CASSPGTPYEQYF.

The chain couples TRBV19 to TRBJ2-3; TRBD2 matches 11 bases. After removal of 10 bases from V and 4 bases from J, the junction contained 7 bases not matched to a gene. The CDR3 loop spans 14 amino acids. CDR1 is LNHDA and CDR2 is SQIVND in the germline V gene (reference sequence). For the CDR3, the DNA is TGTGCCACAAAACTAGCGGGAGTGGCAGATACGCAGTATTTT. It translates to CATKLAGVADTQYF.

The rearrangement joins TRBV27 to TRBJ2-5; D is tentatively TRBD1 or TRBD2 (5 bases each). Germline assignment: CDR1 MNHEY and CDR2 SMNVEV (reference sequence). V was shortened by 1 base and J by 2 bases, with 11 bases between the two germline ends. The CDR3 runs to 15 residues. The CDR3: CASSLLGTVQETQYF. CDR3 in DNA: TGTGCCAGCAGTTTATTGGGGACCGTGCAAGAGACCCAGTACTTC.

This chain uses TRBV28 with TRBJ1-2, with a weak D call TRBD1 (5 bases). CDR3 length: 14 amino acids. Germline V CDR1 and CDR2: MDHEN, SYDVKM. The V gene lost 6 bases and the J gene lost 0 bases, with 11 bases spanning the gap. The CDR3 sequence: CASSMYRSNYGYTF. CDR3 nucleotide sequence: TGTGCCAGCAGCATGTACAGGTCTAACTATGGCTACACCTTC.

The V gene is TRBV10-2, the J gene TRBJ1-1; D gene unclear. This CDR3 spans 14 amino acids. Germline V gives CDR1 WSHSY, CDR2 SAAADI. Trimming shortened V by 2 bases and J by 4 bases, and 11 bases separated the two germline ends. CDR3 region: CASSEGRGSTEAFF. DNA of the CDR3: TGCGCCAGCAGTGAGGGACGAGGGAGCACTGAAGCTTTCTTT.

The chain employs TRBV27 and TRBJ1-1; D gene uncertain. This CDR3 comprises 13 residues. V lost 2 bases and J lost 7, with 11 bases in between. CDR1 is MNHEY, CDR2 SMNVEV, per germline (reference sequence). The CDR3 is CASSLGRGREAFF. The CDR3 DNA follows: TGTGCCAGCAGTTTAGGACGGGGTCGTGAAGCTTTCTTT.

The chain links TRBV27 to TRBJ2-1, with 7 bases identical to TRBD2. Per germline, CDR1 MNHEY and CDR2 SMNVEV (reference sequence). After removal of 8 bases from V and 8 bases from J, the junction contained 12 bases not matched to a gene. There are 14 residues in the CDR3. CDR3 bases: TGTGCCAGCGGAATGGGACTACAGGTTGATGAGCAGTTCTTC. Translated: CASGMGLQVDEQFF.

J is TRBJ2-1 and V is TRBV7-3; no firm D call. The CDR3 spans 15 residues. CDR1 SGHTA and CDR2 FQGTGA come from the germline V gene. V shed 3 bases and J shed 4 bases, with 13 bases lying between them. In DNA form, the CDR3 reads TGTGCCAGCAGCTTGACAAGGAACCCTTACAATGAGCAGTTCTTC. Translating gives CASSLTRNPYNEQFF.

This clone was found once. This chain uses TRBV7-2 with TRBJ2-2; perhaps TRBD2 as D (5 bases). V lost 5 bases, J lost 3 bases, and 13 bases lay in between. The CDR3 consists of 15 residues. Germline CDR1 is SGHTA and CDR2 is FQGNSA. In nucleotides, the CDR3 is TGTGCCAGCAGCCCCCCGGGGAGTTACACCGGGGAGCTGTTTTTT. Translation gives CASSPPGSYTGELFF.

V is TRBV27 and J is TRBJ2-7; 14 bases align to TRBD2. With 6 bases clipped from V and 1 base from J, the junction kept 5 bases outside the gene matches. The CDR3 length is 16 residues. Germline assignment: CDR1 MNHEY and CDR2 SMNVEV (reference sequence). This CDR3 reads CASRAGTSGRSYEQYF. The CDR3 DNA sequence: TGTGCCAGCAGAGCTGGGACTAGCGGGAGATCCTACGAGCAGTACTTC.

This chain connects TRBV28 to TRBJ2-3, with D unresolved. This CDR3 has 16 amino acids. Looked up from germline, CDR1 is MDHEN and CDR2 is SYDVKM. Between the trimmed V and J ends, which lost 3 bases and 4 bases, there was a span of 17 bases. CDR3 sequence (DNA): TGTGCCAGCAGTTTCTCGGCCCTACTGTTGCCAGATACGCAGTATTTT. Its protein is CASSFSALLLPDTQYF.

This clone appeared once. The chain has TRBV6-6 and TRBJ1-2; D may be TRBD1 (5 bases). This CDR3 region has 13 residues. Deletions cut 0 bases from V and 8 bases from J, with 10 bases between. Germline-derived CDR1 and CDR2 are MNHNY and SVGAGI (reference sequence). The CDR3 DNA reads as TGTGCCAGCAGTTACTCAGCGACAGAAGGCTACACCTTC. Amino acid sequence: CASSYSATEGYTF.

The chain carries TRBV15 and TRBJ2-7; TRBD1 is a possible D gene (5 bases). CDR3 size: 15 residues. CDR1 and CDR2 from the germline V gene are LNHNV and YYDKDF (reference sequence). V was clipped by 3 bases and J by 0 bases, with 12 bases between them. CDR3 bases: TGTGCCACCAGCAGCTACCAGGGAACCTCCTACGAGCAGTACTTC. Protein product: CATSSYQGTSYEQYF.

CDR3 DNA sequence: TGTGCCACCAGTCTGACTAGCGAAAACATTCAGTACTTC. Protein product: CATSLTSENIQYF. The chain has TRBV15 and TRBJ2-4; TRBD2 matches 8 bases. Germline CDR1 and CDR2: LNHNV and YYDKDF (reference sequence). J was trimmed by 5 bases and V by 6 bases; bases with no gene match: 3. This CDR3 spans 13 amino acids. The variable domain in full, completed from reference TRBV15 and TRBJ2-4, reads DAMVIQNPRYQVTQFGKPVTLSCSQTLNHNVMYWYQQKSSQAPKLLFHYYDKDFNNEADTPDNFQSRRPNTSFCFLDIRSPGLGDTAMYLCATSLTSENIQYFGAGTRLSVL.

The chain uses TRBV27 and TRBJ2-1; TRBD1 is a possible D gene (7 bases). The CDR3 covers 18 residues. Germline lookup yields CDR1 MNHEY and CDR2 SMNVEV (reference sequence). Trimming cost V 5 bases and J 5 bases, with 25 bases left between them. CDR3 region: CASSRLPPAGQWNNEQFF. CDR3 sequence (DNA): TGTGCCAGCAGTCGCCTCCCCCCGGCGGGACAGTGGAACAATGAGCAGTTCTTC.

The chain couples TRBV6-1 to TRBJ1-1; D not resolved. This CDR3 spans 11 amino acids. Trimming stripped 9 bases from V and 6 bases from J, with 11 bases between. CDR1 MNHNS and CDR2 SASEGT come from the germline V gene. CDR3 in DNA: TGTGCCAGTTTACCAAGCGCTGAAGCTTTCTTT. Translated, it gives CASLPSAEAFF.

The chain has TRBV28 and TRBJ1-1; perhaps TRBD1 as D (6 bases). Germline V gene sequence: CDR1 MDHEN, CDR2 SYDVKM. The CDR3 covers 16 residues. V lost 5 bases to trimming and J lost 3 bases, with 19 bases between them. The CDR3 DNA reads as TGTGCCAGCAGTCCAAATATCGGGGGCGCGGACACTGAAGCTTTCTTT. It is translated as CASSPNIGGADTEAFF.

This sequence joins TRBV10-3 and TRBJ2-7; the D call may be TRBD1 or TRBD2 (5 bases each). V was cut by 5 bases and J by 7 bases, with 18 bases left in between. CDR1 ENHRY and CDR2 SYGVKD come from the germline V gene. This CDR3 has 14 amino acids. CDR3 residues: CAISSGTKSGEQYF. In nucleotides, the CDR3 is TGTGCCATCAGTTCCGGGACGAAATCGGGGGAGCAGTACTTC.

A word on this clone: This sample also contains other DNA sequences that code for the same CDR3. As DNA, the CDR3 is TGTGCCAGTAGCCCGGGACAGGGTGGATACGAGCAGTACTTC. Translating gives CASSPGQGGYEQYF. The chain has TRBV19 and TRBJ2-7, with 9 bases that match TRBD1. CDR3 length equals 14 residues. Germline V gene data show CDR1 as LNHDA and CDR2 as SQIVND (reference sequence). With V trimmed by 6 bases and J by 4 bases, 7 bases remained unmatched.

In its sample, this clone was seen once. The gene calls are TRBV7-8 and TRBJ2-5; D may correspond to TRBD1 or TRBD2 (7 bases each). From germline, CDR1 is SGHVS and CDR2 FQNEAQ. The CDR3 totals 14 residues. V shed 5 bases and J shed 7 bases, with 17 bases lying between them. Here the CDR3 reads CASSPGGVPGTQYF. In DNA form, the CDR3 reads TGTGCCAGCAGCCCAGGGGGGGTCCCGGGGACCCAGTACTTC.

V usage is TRBV4-2 and J usage is TRBJ1-2; D may be TRBD1 (5 bases). The CDR3 has 11 residues. The V gene's germline CDR1 is LGHNA and CDR2 YNFKEQ. Trimming shortened V by 5 bases and J by 6 bases, and 7 bases separated the two germline ends. In DNA, the CDR3 is TGTGCCAGCAGCTCGACAGATGGCTACACCTTC. Translated: CASSSTDGYTF.

This clone has a single count. This chain joins TRBV2 and TRBJ2-2, with D perhaps matching TRBD1 (6 bases). Trimming removed 10 bases from V and 5 bases from J, with 20 bases in between. Per germline, CDR1 SNHLY and CDR2 FYNNEI. This CDR3 has 15 amino acids. Here the CDR3 DNA reads TGTGCCACTCTCCCAAGGCAGGGGAGTACCGGGGAGCTGTTTTTT. Amino acids: CATLPRQGSTGELFF. Complete variable domain (other parts from reference TRBV2 and TRBJ2-2): EPEVTQTPSHQVTQMGQEVILRCVPISNHLYFYWYRQILGQKVEFLVSFYNNEISEKSEIFDDQFSVERPDGSNFTLKIRSTKLEDSAMYFCATLPRQGSTGELFFGEGSRLTVL.

The V call is TRBV13, the J call TRBJ2-7, with TRBD1 identical over 7 bases. Germline CDR1 reads PRHDT; CDR2 reads FYEKMQ (reference sequence). With V trimmed by 5 bases and J by 3 bases, 16 bases remained unmatched. This CDR3 has 17 residues. As DNA, the CDR3 is TGTGCCAGCAGCGGATCCGGGACAGCTCTTCGGGTCTACGAGCAGTACTTC. Encoded protein: CASSGSGTALRVYEQYF. Variable domain in full (rest from reference TRBV13 and TRBJ2-7): AAGVIQSPRHLIKEKRETATLKCYPIPRHDTVYWYQQGPGQDPQFLISFYEKMQSDKGSIPDRFSAQQFSDYHSELNMSSLELGDSALYFCASSGSGTALRVYEQYFGPGTRLTVT.

As for this clone: Other DNA variants within this sample encode the same CDR3. CDR3 nucleotides: TGTGCCAGCAGTTTCGGTACGGGAGGCACTGAAGCTTTCTTT. Residues: CASSFGTGGTEAFF. The gene calls are TRBV28 and TRBJ1-1, with D unclear. Trimming took 3 bases from V and 4 from J, leaving 12 bases between them. There are 14 residues in the CDR3. Germline V gives CDR1 MDHEN, CDR2 SYDVKM.

The chain carries TRBV4-1 and TRBJ2-2; D gene unclear. The CDR3 has 14 residues. Germline CDR1 MGHRA, CDR2 YSYEKL. V lost 0 bases and J lost 6, with 8 bases in between. This CDR3 reads CASSQDPRAGELFF. CDR3 DNA: TGCGCCAGCAGCCAAGATCCGAGAGCCGGGGAGCTGTTTTTT.

This clone was detected only a few times. The chain recombines TRBV29-1 with TRBJ1-1, with D maybe TRBD1 (6 bases). V was cut by 6 bases and J by 1 base, with 15 bases left in between. There are 14 residues in the CDR3. Germline CDR1 and CDR2: SQVTM and ANQGSEA. CDR3 DNA: TGCAGCGTCGCAGGAACAGGGAGGAACACTGAAGCTTTCTTT. Protein: CSVAGTGRNTEAFF.